This T cell receptor (beta chain) was retrieved from a study of blood T cell repertoires in COVID-19. Trimming removed 0 bases from V and 3 bases from J; junction bases left unmatched: 4. CDR3 length equals 16 residues. CDR1 and CDR2 (germline): MNHNS, SASEGT. Data came from immunoSEQ multiplex PCR; TCRdb stores just in-frame clones and leaves some out. The repertoire holds some 220,000 clones, with more than 80% as singletons. Participant ages covered about 18 to 89 years across approximately 25 US areas. The TCR sequence derives from a woman between 18 and 29 years old in a cohort exposed to, infected with or recovered from COVID-19 (not recorded which). V and J are TRBV6-1 and TRBJ2-7; 11 nucleotides agree with TRBD1. The sample consisted of PBMCs or T cells enriched from blood (not recorded which). The CDR3 loop reads CASSEALGTGGYEQYF. In DNA form, the CDR3 reads TGTGCCAGCAGTGAAGCGCTAGGGACAGGGGGCTACGAGCAGTACTTC.